A single sample gave rise to the 6 T cell receptor beta chains below, sequenced in a study of control samples from healthy donors and cancer patients (dated by TCRdb to the early 2020s). Receptor amplification or capture employed the immunoSEQ multiplex PCR assay. This is the immuneACCESS table as TCRdb keeps it, with only in-frame sequences that have V and J called. A part of the clones is gone; compared with another copy, unresolved V genes explain less than half, and the rest is unexplained. Recorded for this sample are 150,000 to 200,000 clones; 85% to 90% of them occurred a single time. Of the sample, 1.5% to 2% falls within the top ten clones. Sequenced: blood. All receptors come from a man aged 18-30 years in good health.

This chain connects TRBV7-3 to TRBJ2-3; 7 bases are shared with TRBD2. Germline CDR1 SGHTA, CDR2 FQGTGA. V trimming: 1 base; J trimming: 8 bases; junction bases outside the gene matches: 15. CDR3 length: 17 amino acids. CDR3 coding DNA: TGTGCCAGCAGCTTAAACAGGCCGGGACCGGGGGAGGGTACGCAGTATTTT. This sequence encodes CASSLNRPGPGEGTQYF.

This sequence joins TRBV5-1 and TRBJ2-7; no clear D gene. Trimming cost V 2 bases and J 2 bases, with 11 bases left between them. From germline, CDR1 is SGHRS and CDR2 YFSETQ. The CDR3 covers 14 residues. As DNA, the CDR3 is TGCGCCAGCAGCTTCGGCCCACAACCCTACGAGCAGTACTTC. This encodes CASSFGPQPYEQYF.

The chain joins TRBV7-9 to TRBJ1-2; D is uncertain. Germline loops: CDR1 SEHNR, CDR2 FQNEAQ (reference sequence). This CDR3 spans 15 amino acids. The V and J ends lost 3 bases and 1 base respectively, with 12 bases between them. CDR3 sequence: CASSFPGGGNYGYTF. For the CDR3, the DNA is TGTGCCAGCAGCTTCCCCGGTGGTGGTAACTATGGCTACACCTTC.

The chain uses TRBV6-5 and TRBJ2-3; D unclear. The CDR3 runs to 15 residues. With 0 bases removed from V and 2 bases from J, the gap between germline ends came to 9 bases. Germline assignment: CDR1 MNHEY and CDR2 SVGAGI. The CDR3 region has the DNA TGTGCCAGCAGTTACTCTAACCACCACACAGATACGCAGTATTTT. It yields the protein CASSYSNHHTDTQYF.

In its sample, this clone was seen a few times. This sample includes further DNA sequences coding for the same CDR3. The V gene is TRBV9, the J gene TRBJ2-1, with D possibly matching TRBD2 (7 bases). The length of the CDR3 is 14 residues. The V end was cut by 7 bases, the J end by 3 bases, with 14 bases between. CDR1 is SGDLS and CDR2 is YYNGEE in the germline V gene. The CDR3 here is CASGWGGHYNEQFF. CDR3 sequence (DNA): TGTGCCAGCGGGTGGGGGGGCCACTACAATGAGCAGTTCTTC.

V usage is TRBV7-8 and J usage is TRBJ2-2, with 8 bases lining up with TRBD2. The CDR3 loop spans 15 amino acids. J gave up 4 bases and V 1 base, and 2 bases lay outside the gene matches. In germline, CDR1 is SGHVS, CDR2 FQNEAQ. DNA of the CDR3: TGTGCCAGCAGCTTAGTCGGGGGGGCCACCGGGGAGCTGTTTTTT. This gives the protein CASSLVGGATGELFF.